Below are 29 T cell receptor beta chains sequenced from a single sample in a study of blood T cells in healthy people across ages. Sample-barcoded 5' priming and a J-beta primer mix drove a second PCR of about 7 to 11 cycles. Via MiXCR, TCRdb re-called the 5' RACE reads, giving one row per CDR3 protein. The sample lists about 1.4 million distinct CDR3 sequences; roughly 64% were seen once. The sample taken for sequencing was blood. These receptors came from a man aged 18-30 years in good health.

This clonotype has just a few counts. The chain has TRBV7-9 and TRBJ2-1, with TRBD1 as a possible D gene (5 bases). Germline CDR1 SEHNR, CDR2 FQNEAQ (reference sequence). Trimming left V 6 bases short and J 7 bases short, with 13 bases between. This CDR3 is 13 amino acids long. The CDR3: CASRDAGKNEQFF. The DNA for the CDR3 is TGTGCCAGCAGGGATGCAGGGAAGAATGAGCAGTTCTTC.

The genes are TRBV15 and TRBJ2-5; perhaps TRBD1 as D (6 bases). The CDR3 loop spans 14 amino acids. The germline V and J ends were trimmed by 0 bases and 4 bases, with 9 bases remaining between them. CDR1 and CDR2 from the germline V gene are LNHNV and YYDKDF (reference sequence). In DNA form, the CDR3 reads TGTGCCACCAGCAGAGACAGGGGTCCAGAGACCCAGTACTTC. It encodes CATSRDRGPETQYF. The full variable domain, completed using reference TRBV15 and TRBJ2-5, is DAMVIQNPRYQVTQFGKPVTLSCSQTLNHNVMYWYQQKSSQAPKLLFHYYDKDFNNEADTPDNFQSRRPNTSFCFLDIRSPGLGDTAMYLCATSRDRGPETQYFGPGTRLLVL.

The sample holds a few counts of this clonotype. The V gene is TRBV6-5, the J gene TRBJ1-2, with TRBD1 matching over 10 bases. Trimming removed 5 bases from V and 8 bases from J; junction bases left unmatched: 8. The length of the CDR3 is 14 residues. Germline V lookup: CDR1 MNHEY, CDR2 SVGAGI. The CDR3 is CASSTLDRGPGYTF. CDR3 DNA sequence: TGTGCCAGCAGTACCCTAGACAGGGGGCCCGGCTACACCTTC.

This clonotype was seen only a few times. The rearrangement joins TRBV4-1 to TRBJ2-2; maybe TRBD1 (6 bases). Germline CDR1 is MGHRA and CDR2 is YSYEKL. V was clipped by 4 bases and J by 6 bases, with 15 bases between them. The CDR3 is 15 residues long. The DNA for the CDR3 is TGCGCCAGCAGCCCACCGCCGCAGGGGCCCGGGGAGCTGTTTTTT. Translating gives CASSPPPQGPGELFF.

V is TRBV2 and J is TRBJ2-3; 8 bases align to TRBD1. The CDR3 extends over 13 amino acids. Germline assignment: CDR1 SNHLY and CDR2 FYNNEI. Unmatched junction bases numbered 5, after V lost 6 bases and J lost 6 bases. The CDR3 DNA is TGTGCCAGCAGACAACAGGGGGAGGATACGCAGTATTTT. Encoded protein: CASRQQGEDTQYF.

The chain joins TRBV28 to TRBJ2-1; D call uncertain. This CDR3 spans 12 amino acids. From germline, CDR1 is MDHEN and CDR2 SYDVKM. V was pared by 7 bases and J by 6 bases, with 10 bases between. The chain's CDR3 is CASNGKGNEQFF. The CDR3 DNA reads as TGTGCCAGCAATGGGAAGGGCAATGAGCAGTTCTTC.

V usage is TRBV5-1 and J usage is TRBJ2-5, with 8 bases fitting TRBD2. Trimming took 4 bases from V and 5 from J; bases not matched to a gene: 10. Germline CDR1 reads SGHRS; CDR2 reads YFSETQ. The CDR3 has 15 amino acids. The CDR3 DNA is TGCGCCAGCAGCCAAAGAAGCGGGAGTGGTGAGACCCAGTACTTC. Translation: CASSQRSGSGETQYF.

In this sample, this clonotype turned up a few times. The chain joins TRBV29-1 to TRBJ1-1, with TRBD1 matching 7 bases. J was trimmed by 11 bases and V by 7 bases; bases with no gene match: 16. This CDR3 has 13 residues. CDR1 and CDR2 from the germline V gene are SQVTM and ANQGSEA. CDR3 in DNA: TGCAGCGGTGTCCGGGACAGCTCGCCCCGTGCTTTCTTT. Translating gives CSGVRDSSPRAFF.

The chain uses TRBV29-1 and TRBJ2-7, with 8 nucleotides matching TRBD1. CDR1 and CDR2 (germline): SQVTM, ANQGSEA. The CDR3 length is 15 residues. The ends lost 3 bases at V and 1 base at J; junction bases unmatched: 8. CDR3 region: CSVEEPGQESYEQYF. As DNA, the CDR3 is TGCAGCGTTGAGGAGCCGGGACAGGAATCCTACGAGCAGTACTTC.

CDR3 sequence: CASSLALITGELFF. The CDR3 nucleotides read TGTGCCAGCAGTTTGGCTCTTATCACCGGGGAGCTGTTTTTT. V and J are TRBV28 and TRBJ2-2; unclear D gene. The germline CDR1 and CDR2 sequences are MDHEN and SYDVKM. V was pared by 3 bases and J by 4 bases, with 9 bases between. The CDR3 sequence is 14 residues long.

This clonotype was found a few times. The V and J genes are TRBV4-3 and TRBJ2-1; 9 positions agree with TRBD2. In germline, CDR1 is LGHNA, CDR2 YSLEER. The trim removed 0 bases at V and 6 bases at J, leaving 6 bases unmatched. The CDR3 runs 16 residues. CDR3 nucleotides: TGCGCCAGCAGCCAAGACGGACTAGCGAATGCCAATGAGCAGTTCTTC. Encoded protein: CASSQDGLANANEQFF.

The sample holds one count of this clonotype. The chain combines TRBV12-3 or TRBV12-4 with TRBJ2-1; TRBD2 agrees at 13 bases. This CDR3 contains 19 residues. The V segment lost 1 base and the J segment 5 bases; nucleotides outside the gene matches: 11. The CDR3 DNA reads TGTGCCAGCAGTTTAGTACTAGCGGGGGGGCCTGTTAGGAACAATGAGCAGTTCTTC. As protein: CASSLVLAGGPVRNNEQFF.

This clonotype has only a few counts. CDR3 in DNA: TGCAGTGCTAGAGGCGCCGGACTCGGAGAGACCCAGTACTTC. Amino acid sequence: CSARGAGLGETQYF. The V call is TRBV20-1, the J call TRBJ2-5; D might be TRBD2 (5 bases). Trimming shortened V by 1 base and J by 4 bases, and 13 bases separated the two germline ends. CDR3 length equals 14 residues. The germline CDR1 and CDR2 sequences are DFQATT and SNEGSKA (reference sequence).

The CDR3, as DNA: TGCAGCGTTTTTCGGGCCGGCTACACCTTC. This codes for CSVFRAGYTF. The rearrangement links TRBV29-1 to TRBJ1-2; D is undetermined. Trimming removed 5 bases from V and 8 bases from J, with 9 bases in between. The CDR3 has 10 amino acids. Germline CDR1 and CDR2: SQVTM and ANQGSEA.

V is TRBV27 and J is TRBJ2-5; TRBD2 aligns across 11 bases. Trimming removed 5 bases from V and 5 bases from J; junction bases left unmatched: 4. In germline, CDR1 is MNHEY, CDR2 SMNVEV (reference sequence). This CDR3 region has 14 residues. The CDR3 nucleotides read TGTGCCAGCAGTCCCTTAGCGGGAGGGGAGACCCAGTACTTC. Its protein is CASSPLAGGETQYF.

The chain recombines TRBV27 with TRBJ2-5, with TRBD2 matching over 10 bases. Germline CDR1 is MNHEY and CDR2 is SMNVEV (reference sequence). This CDR3 has 14 amino acids. The J segment lost 1 base and the V segment lost 9 bases, leaving 5 bases of the junction unmatched. CDR3 loop: CASIRLAGQETQYF. DNA for the CDR3: TGTGCCAGTATCAGACTAGCGGGCCAAGAGACCCAGTACTTC.

The V and J genes are TRBV13 and TRBJ2-5, with no clear D. The J call is in doubt because the DNA end fits TRBJ2-7 better. The CDR3 length is 14 residues. Germline CDR1 reads PRHDT; CDR2 reads FYEKMQ (reference sequence). CDR3 nucleotide sequence: TGTGCCAGCAGCTTAACACTGATGGCCTACGAGCAGTACTTC. It specifies CASSLTLMAYEQYF.

The V call is TRBV12-3 or TRBV12-4, the J call TRBJ2-4; D uncertain. Trimming cost V 8 bases and J 0 bases, with 5 bases left between them. The CDR3 consists of 12 residues. This chain's CDR3 is CASAGAKNIQYF. As DNA, the CDR3 is TGTGCCAGCGCCGGAGCCAAAAACATTCAGTACTTC.

This chain uses TRBV29-1 with TRBJ2-3; perhaps TRBD1 as D (5 bases). Germline V gene sequence: CDR1 SQVTM, CDR2 ANQGSEA. The CDR3 runs to 15 residues. Trimming cost V 4 bases and J 0 bases, with 14 bases left between them. The CDR3: CSVVTAKPSTDTQYF. CDR3 DNA sequence: TGCAGCGTTGTGACAGCTAAACCTAGCACAGATACGCAGTATTTT.

This chain uses TRBV7-9 with TRBJ1-2; 7 bases match TRBD1. The CDR3 length is 13 residues. CDR1 is SEHNR and CDR2 is FQNEAQ in the germline V gene (reference sequence). V trimming: 6 bases; J trimming: 4 bases; junction bases outside the gene matches: 5. In DNA form, the CDR3 reads TGTGCCAGCAGTCACGACAGGGTCTATGGCTACACCTTC. Translated: CASSHDRVYGYTF.

The chain has TRBV29-1 and TRBJ2-2; TRBD1 is a possible D gene (6 bases). CDR1 SQVTM and CDR2 ANQGSEA come from the germline V gene. This CDR3 region has 13 residues. V lost 2 bases, J lost 3 bases, and 7 bases lay in between. CDR3 region: CSVEPGDTGELFF. The DNA for the CDR3 is TGCAGCGTTGAACCAGGGGACACCGGGGAGCTGTTTTTT.

This chain joins TRBV20-1 and TRBJ2-5; maybe TRBD1 (6 bases). The CDR3 extends over 12 amino acids. V dropped 1 base and J dropped 13 bases, with 16 bases sitting between them. Germline V CDR1 and CDR2: DFQATT, SNEGSKA (reference sequence). The CDR3 DNA reads TGCAGTGCTAGAGGAGGGGGTCCCGGCCGGTACTTC. This translates into CSARGGGPGRYF.

The V gene is TRBV4-1, the J gene TRBJ2-3; no clear D. There are 14 residues in the CDR3. V was clipped by 5 bases and J by 1 base, with 10 bases between them. The germline V gene has CDR1 MGHRA and CDR2 YSYEKL. The CDR3 loop reads CASSTPDGTDTQYF. DNA for the CDR3: TGCGCCAGCAGCACCCCGGACGGCACAGATACGCAGTATTTT.

The rearrangement links TRBV20-1 to TRBJ2-1; a possible D gene is TRBD1 (5 bases). The CDR3 consists of 14 residues. Germline lookup yields CDR1 DFQATT and CDR2 SNEGSKA (reference sequence). V was pared by 0 bases and J by 9 bases, with 15 bases between. The CDR3 bases are TGCAGTGCTAGAGATGCCAGGGCATTTTCTGAGCAGTTCTTC. It is translated as CSARDARAFSEQFF.

The genes are TRBV4-1 and TRBJ1-6; TRBD1 matches 8 bases. V lost 6 bases and J lost 7; bases outside the gene matches: 5. The CDR3 is made up of 14 amino acids. CDR1 is MGHRA, CDR2 YSYEKL, per germline. CDR3 residues: CASRQGAGNSPLHF. The CDR3 DNA sequence: TGCGCCAGCAGGCAGGGGGCTGGGAATTCACCCCTCCACTTT.

This clonotype was seen only a few times. The chain employs TRBV29-1 and TRBJ1-1; D is unresolved. Germline V lookup: CDR1 SQVTM, CDR2 ANQGSEA. The CDR3 loop spans 11 amino acids. V shed 0 bases and J shed 7 bases, with 6 bases lying between them. CDR3 in amino acids: CSVEDWGEAFF. In nucleotides, the CDR3 is TGCAGCGTTGAAGATTGGGGTGAAGCTTTCTTT.

This clonotype was recorded once. This chain links TRBV28 with TRBJ2-3; D perhaps matches TRBD2 (7 bases). Between the trimmed V and J ends, which lost 8 bases and 5 bases, there was a span of 20 bases. The V gene's germline CDR1 is MDHEN and CDR2 SYDVKM. This CDR3 has 15 residues. CDR3 residues: CASRTTGGLQDTQYF. For the CDR3, the DNA is TGTGCCAGCCGGACAACGGGGGGCCTACAAGATACGCAGTATTTT.

The chain has TRBV27 and TRBJ1-2, with a tentative D call TRBD1 (5 bases). This CDR3 has 13 amino acids. Germline CDR1 and CDR2: MNHEY and SMNVEV (reference sequence). V shed 3 bases and J shed 6 bases, with 11 bases lying between them. CDR3 residues: CASSFQGSDGYTF. CDR3 DNA: TGTGCCAGCAGTTTTCAGGGTAGTGATGGCTACACCTTC.

The chain links TRBV15 to TRBJ2-1; D remains unclear. This CDR3 contains 13 residues. Germline-derived CDR1 and CDR2 are LNHNV and YYDKDF (reference sequence). Trimming left V 1 base short and J 6 bases short, with 7 bases between. CDR3 coding DNA: TGTGCCACCAGCAGAGGCCGAACCAATGAGCAGTTCTTC. It is translated as CATSRGRTNEQFF.